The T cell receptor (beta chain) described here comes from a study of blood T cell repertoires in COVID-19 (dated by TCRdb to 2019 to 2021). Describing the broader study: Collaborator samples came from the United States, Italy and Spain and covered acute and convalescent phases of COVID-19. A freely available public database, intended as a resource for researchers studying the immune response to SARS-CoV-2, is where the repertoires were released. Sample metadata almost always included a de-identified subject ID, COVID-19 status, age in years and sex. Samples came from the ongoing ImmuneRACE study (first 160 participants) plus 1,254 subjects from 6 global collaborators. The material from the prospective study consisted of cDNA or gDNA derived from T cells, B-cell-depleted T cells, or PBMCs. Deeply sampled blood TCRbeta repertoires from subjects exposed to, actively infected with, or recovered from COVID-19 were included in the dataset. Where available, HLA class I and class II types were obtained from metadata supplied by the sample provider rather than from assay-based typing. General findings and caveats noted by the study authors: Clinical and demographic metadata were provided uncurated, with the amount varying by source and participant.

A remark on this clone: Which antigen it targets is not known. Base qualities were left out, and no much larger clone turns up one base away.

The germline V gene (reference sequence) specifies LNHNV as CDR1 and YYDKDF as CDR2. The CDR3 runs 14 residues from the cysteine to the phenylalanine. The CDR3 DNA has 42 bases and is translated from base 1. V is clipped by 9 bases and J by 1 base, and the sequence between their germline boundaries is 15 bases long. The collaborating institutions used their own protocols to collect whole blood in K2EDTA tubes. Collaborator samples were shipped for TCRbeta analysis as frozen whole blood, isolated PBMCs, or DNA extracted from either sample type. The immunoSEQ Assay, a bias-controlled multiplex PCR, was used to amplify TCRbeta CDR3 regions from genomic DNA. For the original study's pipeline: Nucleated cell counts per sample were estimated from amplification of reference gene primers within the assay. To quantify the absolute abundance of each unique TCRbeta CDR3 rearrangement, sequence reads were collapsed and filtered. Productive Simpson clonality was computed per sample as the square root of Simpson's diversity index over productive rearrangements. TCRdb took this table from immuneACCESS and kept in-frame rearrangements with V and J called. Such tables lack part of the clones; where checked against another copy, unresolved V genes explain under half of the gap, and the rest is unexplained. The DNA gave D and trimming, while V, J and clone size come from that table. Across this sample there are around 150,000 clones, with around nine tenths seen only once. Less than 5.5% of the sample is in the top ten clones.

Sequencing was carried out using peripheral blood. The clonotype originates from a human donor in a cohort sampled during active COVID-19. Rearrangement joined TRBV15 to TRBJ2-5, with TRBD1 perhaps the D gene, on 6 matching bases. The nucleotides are TGTGCCACTCAAGGGACAACACTCCAAGAGACCCAGTACTTC. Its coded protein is CATQGTTLQETQYF.